One T cell receptor (beta chain) is described in this entry. The junction had 9 bases not matched to a gene; V was cut back by 7 bases and J by 10 bases. Per germline, CDR1 KGHSY and CDR2 FQNENV. The CDR3 is made up of 14 amino acids. The data belong to a study of blood T cell repertoires in COVID-19. Some clones are missing from TCRdb's copy, which holds only in-frame ones; the method was immunoSEQ multiplex PCR. The sample contains more than 300,000 clones, roughly 89% of which appear only once. The source material was peripheral blood. V is TRBV16 and J is TRBJ1-6; 8 bases map to TRBD1. The receptor was isolated from a middle-aged woman with COVID-19, enrolled during active disease. CDR3 protein: CASTHGQGRSPLHF. The CDR3 region has the DNA TGTGCCAGCACCCACGGACAGGGACGATCACCCCTCCACTTT. Based on the CDR3 plus reference TRBV16 and TRBJ1-6, the full variable domain is GEEVAQTPKHLVRGEGQKAKLYCAPIKGHSYVFWYQQVLKNEFKFLISFQNENVFDETGMPKERFSAKCLPNSPCSLEIQATKLEDSAVYFCASTHGQGRSPLHFGNGTRLTVT.